The 11 T cell receptor beta chains in this list originate from one sample, sequenced in a study of T cells in Graves' hyperthyroidism and ophthalmopathy. Researchers amplified the TCR beta CDR3 regions from RNA transcripts. HTBI primers were employed in a first-round RT-PCR of the TCR CDR3. TCRdb re-called the multiplex PCR reads through MiXCR, storing one row per CDR3 protein. The sample holds 500,000 to 550,000 distinct CDR3 sequences, about 20% seen once. Sequencing was done on a sample of blood. All receptors derive from a man between 40 and 49 years old with Graves' ophthalmopathy.

This clonotype was observed many times. This chain links TRBV11-2 with TRBJ2-3; D may be TRBD1 or TRBD2 (5 bases each). CDR3 length: 15 residues. Trimming left V 5 bases short and J 2 bases short, with 14 bases between. Germline CDR1 and CDR2: SGHAT and FQNNGV. For the CDR3, the DNA is TGTGCCAGCAGCCACCGTGAGGGGTACACAGATACGCAGTATTTT. This gives the protein CASSHREGYTDTQYF.

This clonotype was counted ten times or more. The chain employs TRBV30 and TRBJ1-3; D unclear. Per the germline V gene, CDR1 is GTSNPN and CDR2 is SVGIG (reference sequence). V dropped 3 bases and J dropped 0 bases, with 9 bases sitting between them. The CDR3 runs to 14 residues. The CDR3 nucleotides read TGTGCCTGGAGCCGCGAATCCTCTGGAAACACCATATATTTT. Amino acid sequence: CAWSRESSGNTIYF.

This clonotype was observed many times. The rearrangement uses TRBV9 and TRBJ2-3; D possibly corresponds to TRBD2 (6 bases). The CDR3 is 16 residues long. Trimming removed 2 bases from V and 2 bases from J, with 15 bases in between. Per germline, CDR1 SGDLS and CDR2 YYNGEE. CDR3 region: CASSVSAGMSTDTQYF. For the CDR3, the DNA is TGTGCCAGCAGCGTTTCGGCGGGGATGTCCACAGATACGCAGTATTTT.

In its sample, this clonotype was seen a few times. This chain joins TRBV5-1 and TRBJ2-2, with TRBD2 identical over 9 bases. V dropped 5 bases and J dropped 6; count of bases not matched to a gene: 14. Looked up from germline, CDR1 is SGHRS and CDR2 is YFSETQ. The CDR3 runs 17 residues. In DNA form, the CDR3 reads TGCGCCAGCAGATCACAAGCGGGGGGCATTCGTTCCGGGGAGCTGTTTTTT. It specifies CASRSQAGGIRSGELFF.

This clonotype has just a few counts. The chain couples TRBV5-1 to TRBJ1-5; TRBD1 might be the D (5 bases). The CDR3 extends over 14 amino acids. CDR1 is SGHRS, CDR2 YFSETQ, per germline. Trimming left V 0 bases short and J 6 bases short, with 10 bases between. CDR3: CASSLGDSGQPQHF. For the CDR3, the DNA is TGCGCCAGCAGCTTGGGGGACTCGGGTCAGCCCCAGCATTTT.

This clonotype was found many times. V usage is TRBV2 and J usage is TRBJ2-1; D gene uncertain. The length of the CDR3 is 14 residues. The V gene lost 3 bases and the J gene lost 1 base, with 7 bases spanning the gap. From germline, CDR1 is SNHLY and CDR2 FYNNEI. The CDR3: CASSEGSSYNEQFF. CDR3 nucleotides: TGTGCCAGCAGTGAGGGCTCTTCCTACAATGAGCAGTTCTTC.

This clonotype was detected ten times or more. V gene TRBV4-1 combines with J gene TRBJ2-3; 7 bases fit TRBD1. Germline CDR1 reads MGHRA; CDR2 reads YSYEKL. Trimming at V came to 0 bases and at J to 0 bases, leaving 6 bases not matched to a gene. The CDR3 runs to 17 residues. The CDR3 nucleotides read TGCGCCAGCAGCCAAGATCCTGGGACAGCTAGCACAGATACGCAGTATTTT. Amino acid sequence: CASSQDPGTASTDTQYF.

This clonotype appeared a few times. The genes are TRBV10-3 and TRBJ2-2; D ambiguous. The CDR3 spans 14 residues. V was trimmed by 5 bases and J by 7 bases, leaving 14 bases between them. Germline V gene sequence: CDR1 ENHRY, CDR2 SYGVKD. In DNA form, the CDR3 reads TGTGCCATCAGTTTCCTAGGTTACGACGGGGAGCTGTTTTTT. It specifies CAISFLGYDGELFF.

The chain has TRBV6-2 or TRBV6-3 and TRBJ2-4; D possibly uses TRBD1 or TRBD2 (5 bases each). Trimming removed 4 bases at V and 0 bases at J, with 13 bases between. Per germline, CDR1 MNHEY and CDR2 SVGEGT. This CDR3 region has 16 residues. The CDR3 is CASSSPGPVAKNIQYF. Written as DNA, the CDR3 is TGTGCCAGCAGTTCACCGGGACCGGTAGCCAAAAACATTCAGTACTTC.

The chain has TRBV10-3 and TRBJ2-5; D call uncertain. The CDR3 loop spans 14 amino acids. Trimming removed 0 bases at V and 2 bases at J, with 7 bases between. Germline CDR1 is ENHRY and CDR2 is SYGVKD. CDR3 DNA sequence: TGTGCCATCAGTGAGTCGAATAGACAAGAGACCCAGTACTTC. It encodes CAISESNRQETQYF.

The chain combines TRBV20-1 with TRBJ1-5; D may be TRBD1 (6 bases). Deletions cut 6 bases from V and 1 base from J, with 19 bases between. The CDR3 runs 16 residues. CDR1 and CDR2 (germline): DFQATT, SNEGSKA (reference sequence). The CDR3 bases are TGCAGTGCCCGGGGGCAGGGGTCAATGAGCAATCAGCCCCAGCATTTT. It specifies CSARGQGSMSNQPQHF.